This T cell receptor beta chain was found in a study of blood T cell repertoires in COVID-19. Across the whole study: Both acute and convalescent COVID-19 samples were obtained from the United States, Italy and Spain. PBMCs, B-cell-depleted T cells, or T cells provided the cDNA or gDNA that made up the material.

V was cut by 8 bases and J by 0 bases, with 6 bases left in between. Germline CDR1 is KGHDR and CDR2 is SFDVKD. There are 13 residues in the CDR3. In the authors' workflow: Amplification from reference gene primers served as the basis for estimated nucleated cell counts. Profiled with immunoSEQ multiplex PCR; TCRdb holds only in-frame clones, not every one. V and J calls plus clone size are reproduced from that table; the DNA served to infer D and trimming. Here the sample spans 100,000 to 150,000 clones, under 90% being singletons. The receptor's source is a woman aged 60-70 years with acute or convalescent COVID-19. The V gene is TRBV24-1, the J gene TRBJ2-2; TRBD1 might be the D (5 bases). The sequencing input was peripheral blood. The CDR3 nucleotides read TGTGCCACCACAGGGCCGAACACCGGGGAGCTGTTTTTT. It codes for CATTGPNTGELFF.